The 24 T cell receptor beta chains below were found in one sample sequenced in a study of blood T cell repertoires in COVID-19. The data were produced by immunoSEQ multiplex PCR, yet TCRdb's version contains in-frame clones alone and is incomplete. The repertoire holds 140,000 or so clones, roughly 80% seen once, with roughly 4% in the top ten. The sequenced sample consisted of peripheral blood. These receptors all come from a woman of 80 years or more with acute or convalescent COVID-19.

CDR3: CASSLDPSRVNNEQFF. The CDR3 DNA reads as TGTGCCAGCAGCTTAGATCCCTCCAGGGTCAACAATGAGCAGTTCTTC. The chain links TRBV7-9 to TRBJ2-1; D possibly corresponds to TRBD1 (5 bases). The germline gives CDR1 SEHNR, CDR2 FQNEAQ (reference sequence). The CDR3 runs to 16 residues. V gave up 1 base and J gave up 5 bases, with 15 bases separating them. Full variable domain (missing parts from reference TRBV7-9 and TRBJ2-1): DTGVSQNPRHKITKRGQNVTFRCDPISEHNRLYWYRQTLGQGPEFLTYFQNEAQLEKSRLLSDRFSAERPKGSFSTLEIQRTEQGDSAMYLCASSLDPSRVNNEQFFGPGTRLTVL.

A single count supports this clone. V usage is TRBV9 and J usage is TRBJ2-5, with D perhaps TRBD2 (5 bases). The length of the CDR3 is 15 residues. Deletions cut 0 bases from V and 5 bases from J, with 14 bases between. The germline gives CDR1 SGDLS, CDR2 YYNGEE. Written as DNA, the CDR3 is TGTGCCAGCAGCGTAGGGCCGGAGGTTGGGGAGACCCAGTACTTC. Translating gives CASSVGPEVGETQYF.

This sequence joins TRBV18 and TRBJ1-1; 8 bases are a match to TRBD1. The length of the CDR3 is 13 residues. With 0 bases clipped from V and 11 bases from J, the junction kept 5 bases outside the gene matches. CDR1 and CDR2 from the germline V gene are KGHSH and LQKENI. The CDR3 protein is CASSPPGTGGAFF. The CDR3, as DNA: TGTGCCAGCTCACCACCGGGAACAGGGGGGGCTTTCTTT.

The J gene is TRBJ2-5, the V gene TRBV9; D might be TRBD2 (7 bases). This CDR3 spans 17 amino acids. The V gene's germline CDR1 is SGDLS and CDR2 YYNGEE. The ends were cut back, 0 bases at V and 4 bases at J, with 19 bases in the middle. This CDR3 reads CASSVEEGGPPGETQYF. In nucleotides, the CDR3 is TGTGCCAGCAGCGTAGAAGAGGGGGGGCCCCCGGGAGAGACCCAGTACTTC.

The chain links TRBV18 to TRBJ1-4; weak D call: TRBD1 (6 bases). Germline assignment: CDR1 KGHSH and CDR2 LQKENI. Trimming removed 2 bases from V and 6 bases from J, with 16 bases in between. The CDR3 runs 16 residues. The CDR3 sequence: CASSPSWTVEYEKLFF. CDR3 in DNA: TGTGCCAGCTCACCATCGTGGACAGTGGAGTATGAAAAACTGTTTTTT.

The chain couples TRBV13 to TRBJ1-6; possibly TRBD1 for D (6 bases). The CDR3 is 14 amino acids. V lost 5 bases to trimming and J lost 10 bases, with 15 bases between them. The germline gives CDR1 PRHDT, CDR2 FYEKMQ (reference sequence). CDR3 sequence: CASSPTGKRSPLHF. The CDR3 region has the DNA TGTGCCAGCAGCCCCACAGGGAAACGATCACCCCTCCACTTT.

The chain is built from TRBV2 and TRBJ2-4; D not certain. Germline V gene lookup returns CDR1 SNHLY and CDR2 FYNNEI. CDR3 size: 13 residues. V dropped 4 bases and J dropped 2 bases, with 6 bases sitting between them. CDR3 in DNA: TGTGCCAGCAGTGGCGCGCCCAAAAACATTCAGTACTTC. The encoded protein is CASSGAPKNIQYF.

The rearrangement uses TRBV4-1 and TRBJ1-1, with 7 bases fitting TRBD1. V gave up 1 base and J gave up 8 bases; unmatched junction bases: 7. The length of the CDR3 is 14 residues. CDR1 and CDR2 from the germline V gene are MGHRA and YSYEKL. The CDR3 is CASSQVGTAIEAFF. The CDR3 DNA is TGCGCCAGCAGCCAAGTAGGGACAGCCATAGAAGCTTTCTTT.

This clone was observed a few times. This rearrangement joins TRBV7-9 to TRBJ1-5; no definite D call. The CDR3 is made up of 12 amino acids. V was shortened by 1 base and J by 9 bases, with 7 bases between the two germline ends. Germline V gene lookup returns CDR1 SEHNR and CDR2 FQNEAQ (reference sequence). This CDR3 reads CASSLDFGPQHF. Written as DNA, the CDR3 is TGTGCCAGCAGCTTAGACTTTGGGCCCCAGCATTTT.

In this sample, this clone turned up many times. The V and J genes are TRBV27 and TRBJ2-2; the D is unclear. Germline V lookup: CDR1 MNHEY, CDR2 SMNVEV (reference sequence). The length of the CDR3 is 12 residues. V gave up 5 bases and J gave up 4 bases, with 5 bases separating them. This CDR3 is CASSPLTGELFF. CDR3 sequence (DNA): TGTGCCAGCAGTCCCCTCACCGGGGAGCTGTTTTTT.

The chain has TRBV19 and TRBJ2-7, with 8 bases that match TRBD2. V lost 6 bases and J lost 0; bases outside the gene matches: 13. The germline V gene has CDR1 LNHDA and CDR2 SQIVND (reference sequence). The CDR3 runs 17 residues. The CDR3 coding sequence is TGTGCCAGTAGCAAACGGGAGGGGGGCCTAAGCTCCTACGAGCAGTACTTC. This encodes CASSKREGGLSSYEQYF.

This clone was detected a few times. The V call is TRBV27, the J call TRBJ2-5, with D perhaps TRBD2 (6 bases). The germline gives CDR1 MNHEY, CDR2 SMNVEV (reference sequence). V gave up 5 bases and J gave up 2 bases, with 15 bases separating them. The CDR3 spans 15 residues. CDR3 in amino acids: CASSTQPGDQETQYF. CDR3 DNA sequence: TGTGCCAGCAGTACACAGCCGGGGGATCAAGAGACCCAGTACTTC.

V usage is TRBV29-1 and J usage is TRBJ2-7; TRBD2 might be the D (6 bases). Trimming took off 4 bases at V and 2 bases at J, with 12 bases between the two ends. This CDR3 is built from 13 residues. CDR1 SQVTM and CDR2 ANQGSEA come from the germline V gene. CDR3 in DNA: TGCAGCGTTGGAGGGGCGGGAACCTACGAGCAGTACTTC. Amino acids: CSVGGAGTYEQYF.

The chain combines TRBV19 with TRBJ1-2; a possible D gene is TRBD1 (6 bases). The CDR3 is 16 amino acids. V lost 5 bases and J 2 bases, leaving 18 bases between the germline ends. Germline V gene sequence: CDR1 LNHDA, CDR2 SQIVND (reference sequence). CDR3 DNA sequence: TGTGCCAGTAGTTTCGACAGGAGCCGGACGAACTATGGCTACACCTTC. This encodes CASSFDRSRTNYGYTF. The full variable domain, its missing parts supplied by reference TRBV19 and TRBJ1-2, is DGGITQSPKYLFRKEGQNVTLSCEQNLNHDAMYWYRQDPGQGLRLIYYSQIVNDFQKGDIAEGYSVSREKKESFPLTVTSAQKNPTAFYLCASSFDRSRTNYGYTFGSGTRLTVV.

V gene TRBV10-3 combines with J gene TRBJ2-1, with TRBD2 identical over 13 bases. This CDR3 is 15 amino acids long. Per the germline V gene, CDR1 is ENHRY and CDR2 is SYGVKD. V shed 2 bases and J 7 bases; nucleotides not matched to a gene: 2. This CDR3 reads CAISEATSGGNEQFF. As DNA, the CDR3 is TGTGCCATCAGTGAGGCGACTAGCGGGGGGAATGAGCAGTTCTTC.

The chain recombines TRBV18 with TRBJ1-6; 9 positions agree with TRBD1. J gave up 10 bases and V 3 bases, and 4 bases lay outside the gene matches. The CDR3 length is 14 residues. Germline CDR1 is KGHSH and CDR2 is LQKENI. In nucleotides, the CDR3 is TGTGCCAGCTCACCGGGGACAGGGATGTCACCCCTCCACTTT. Its translation is CASSPGTGMSPLHF. Variable domain in full (rest from reference TRBV18 and TRBJ1-6): NAGVMQNPRHLVRRRGQEARLRCSPMKGHSHVYWYRQLPEEGLKFMVYLQKENIIDESGMPKERFSAEFPKEGPSILRIQQVVRGDSAAYFCASSPGTGMSPLHFGNGTRLTVT.

The V call is TRBV27, the J call TRBJ2-7; TRBD2 matches at 8 bases. The germline gives CDR1 MNHEY, CDR2 SMNVEV (reference sequence). V lost 8 bases, J lost 4 bases, and 7 bases stayed unmatched. The length of the CDR3 is 13 residues. CDR3 nucleotide sequence: TGTGCCAGCGCGGGACTAGACCTTTACGAGCAGTACTTC. Its translation: CASAGLDLYEQYF.

The genes are TRBV11-1 and TRBJ2-3; 12 bases agree with TRBD2. J gave up 5 bases and V 4 bases, and 7 bases lay outside the gene matches. There are 16 residues in the CDR3. Germline CDR1 and CDR2: SGHAT and FQDESV (reference sequence). As DNA, the CDR3 is TGTGCCAGCAGCTCAAGACTAGCGGGGGATTTAGATACGCAGTATTTT. Translated, it gives CASSSRLAGDLDTQYF.

This chain joins TRBV30 and TRBJ2-1; TRBD1 matches 10 bases. Germline V lookup: CDR1 GTSNPN, CDR2 SVGIG (reference sequence). The CDR3 consists of 14 residues. The trim removed 8 bases at V and 4 bases at J, leaving 8 bases unmatched. CDR3 nucleotides: TGTGCCACAGCTGGGACAGGGGATTACAATGAGCAGTTCTTC. This sequence encodes CATAGTGDYNEQFF.

The chain combines TRBV9 with TRBJ1-2; D is possibly TRBD1 (6 bases). Germline V lookup: CDR1 SGDLS, CDR2 YYNGEE. The CDR3 loop spans 18 amino acids. Trimming stripped 4 bases from V and 1 base from J, with 23 bases between. CDR3 sequence: CASSSPRLWGQSNYGYTF. In DNA, the CDR3 is TGTGCCAGCAGCTCCCCACGTTTATGGGGGCAAAGTAACTATGGCTACACCTTC.

The chain links TRBV5-1 to TRBJ2-2, with TRBD1 matching over 10 bases. Unmatched junction bases numbered 5, after V lost 0 bases and J lost 6 bases. The CDR3 covers 16 residues. The germline CDR1 and CDR2 sequences are SGHRS and YFSETQ. The CDR3 sequence is CASSLETGGWSGELFF. For the CDR3, the DNA is TGCGCCAGCAGCTTGGAGACAGGGGGCTGGTCCGGGGAGCTGTTTTTT.

The chain couples TRBV2 to TRBJ1-1; no clear D. CDR3 size: 13 residues. Germline lookup yields CDR1 SNHLY and CDR2 FYNNEI. V shed 7 bases and J shed 0 bases, with 9 bases lying between them. The CDR3 region has the DNA TGTGCCAGCACTCTCGGGGTGAACACTGAAGCTTTCTTT. Protein product: CASTLGVNTEAFF. Full variable domain (outside the CDR3, taken from reference TRBV2 and TRBJ1-1): EPEVTQTPSHQVTQMGQEVILRCVPISNHLYFYWYRQILGQKVEFLVSFYNNEISEKSEIFDDQFSVERPDGSNFTLKIRSTKLEDSAMYFCASTLGVNTEAFFGQGTRLTVV.

The rearrangement uses TRBV2 and TRBJ2-5, with D tentatively TRBD2 (8 bases). The V end lost 7 bases, the J end lost 5 bases, and 20 bases lay between the germline ends. This CDR3 has 15 amino acids. The germline V gene encodes CDR1 SNHLY and CDR2 FYNNEI. The chain's CDR3 is CASTDPSGGGETQYF. The CDR3 DNA reads TGTGCCAGCACCGACCCATCGGGAGGGGGCGAGACCCAGTACTTC.

This clone was observed a single time. The rearrangement uses TRBV6-1 and TRBJ1-5; unclear D gene. CDR1 is MNHNS, CDR2 SASEGT, per germline. The CDR3 runs 15 residues. Trimming cost V 2 bases and J 0 bases, with 8 bases left between them. The CDR3 coding sequence is TGTGCCAGCAGTGAATCCCCAGATAGCAATCAGCCCCAGCATTTT. Translated, it gives CASSESPDSNQPQHF.